This is a list of T cell receptor beta chains from one sample in a study of blood T cell repertoires in COVID-19. Libraries were prepared by immunoSEQ multiplex PCR; TCRdb keeps only in-frame clonotypes and omits some of them. The table lists 140,000 or so clones, approximately 86% of them singletons. The sequenced material came from PBMCs or T cells enriched from blood (not recorded which). Receptors originate from a woman aged 40 to 50 who had recovered from COVID-19. Both conserved end residues are part of each CDR3. D genes are given only for firm matches. Clone size is shown for a subset of rows, as once, few, many or a class of expanded clone.

V gene	clone size	D gene	J gene	CDR3 protein	CDR3 DNA
TRBV12-5	once	.	TRBJ2-7	CASGLLQGSYEQYF	TGTGCTAGTGGGCTCCTTCAGGGCTCCTACGAGCAGTACTTC
TRBV5-1	.	TRBD2	TRBJ2-7	CASSPGLAELLYEQYF	TGCGCCAGCAGCCCGGGACTAGCGGAATTACTTTACGAGCAGTACTTC
TRBV25-1	.	.	TRBJ2-7	CHRNEQYF	TGCCACAGGAACGAGCAGTACTTC
TRBV7-9	.	TRBD1	TRBJ2-3	CASRRQGAEYF	TGTGCCAGCAGGCGACAGGGGGCGGAGTATTTT
TRBV3-1/TRBV3-2	.	.	TRBJ2-2	CASSPPWGRSNTGELFF	TGTGCCAGCAGCCCCCCGTGGGGCCGTTCGAACACCGGGGAGCTGTTTTTT
TRBV9	many	TRBD1	TRBJ2-7	CASSSLTGGEQYF	TGTGCCAGCAGCTCGTTGACAGGGGGCGAGCAGTACTTC
TRBV20-1	.	.	TRBJ2-7	CSAFGTYEQYF	TGCAGTGCCTTCGGGACCTACGAGCAGTACTTC
TRBV28	.	.	TRBJ2-1	CASRQYNEQFF	TGTGCCAGCAGACAGTACAATGAGCAGTTCTTC
TRBV19	.	.	TRBJ2-2	CASSLATGTKNTGELFF	TGTGCCAGTAGTCTCGCCACCGGGACAAAAAACACCGGGGAGCTGTTTTTT
TRBV9	.	.	TRBJ2-1	CASSVKGQNNEQFF	TGTGCCAGCAGCGTAAAGGGACAAAACAATGAGCAGTTCTTC
TRBV9	once	TRBD1	TRBJ2-1	CASSASRGGLRNEQFF	TGTGCCAGCAGCGCGTCCCGAGGGGGCCTTCGCAATGAGCAGTTCTTC
TRBV7-6	few	TRBD1	TRBJ1-1	CASSLGQVNTEAFF	TGTGCCAGCAGCCTAGGACAGGTCAACACTGAAGCTTTCTTT
TRBV5-1	.	TRBD2	TRBJ2-7	CASSLGPLAGVPEQYF	TGCGCCAGCAGCTTGGGTCCTCTAGCGGGCGTGCCCGAGCAGTACTTC
TRBV15	once	.	TRBJ2-5	CATSRDRPRGGQETQYF	TGTGCCACCAGCAGAGATCGCCCAAGGGGTGGCCAAGAGACCCAGTACTTC
TRBV29-1	.	TRBD2	TRBJ2-1	CSVELAGLPYNEQFF	TGCAGCGTCGAATTAGCGGGGTTACCCTACAATGAGCAGTTCTTC
TRBV25-1	.	.	TRBJ1-3	CASNGNSGNTIYF	TGTGCCAGCAACGGGAACTCTGGAAACACCATATATTTT
TRBV6-5	.	TRBD2	TRBJ2-7	CASRRLAGGEQYF	TGTGCCAGCAGGCGACTAGCGGGAGGTGAGCAGTACTTC
TRBV5-4	.	TRBD1	TRBJ2-7	CASSLQGANEQYF	TGTGCCAGCAGCTTACAGGGGGCAAATGAGCAGTACTTC